This T cell receptor beta chain was found in a study of beta chain features in type 1 diabetes. Study-level points and caveats: In all four CD4+ subsets, TCRB CDR3 length was significantly, moderately reduced in type 1 diabetes. Patients and controls would be equally affected if PCR favored shorter templates.

The CDR3 runs 16 residues. Germline loops: CDR1 KGHSH, CDR2 LQKENI. With 2 bases clipped from V and 5 bases from J, the junction kept 9 bases outside the gene matches. One heparinised blood draw averaging approximately 120 mL was given by each donor. Expressed TCRB transcripts got sequenced, as all isolated RNA was reverse transcribed. Generated by immunoSEQ multiplex PCR, the TCRdb table keeps only in-frame clones and is missing some. This table holds roughly 310,000 clones, around 10% found once. The table lists this clone with a few counts. The target antigen is unknown. The specimen was naive CD4+ T cells from blood. The chain carries TRBV18 and TRBJ2-1; 7 nucleotides align to TRBD1. This TCR was recovered from a woman aged 30 to 39 in good health. The CDR3 bases are TGTGCCAGCTCACCAACGACAGGGTCGGAACACAATGAGCAGTTCTTC. This translates into CASSPTTGSEHNEQFF.